A selection of T cell receptor beta chains follows, all from one sample in a study of blood T cells in healthy people across ages. TCRdb reprocessed the 5' RACE reads with MiXCR, giving one entry per CDR3 protein. The sample yields 1.8 million or so distinct CDR3 sequences, approximately 40% seen once. Sequencing was carried out using blood. Source of these receptors: a human donor in good health. Both conserved end residues are part of each CDR3. The D gene is left open where the match is weak. Where a row states a size, it is once, few, many or the class of an expanded clone; other rows omit it.

J: TRBJ1-2
V: TRBV7-3
length: 15
D: .
size: few
DNA: TGTGCCAGCAGCTTAGGGCCCGCACTCAACTATGGCTACACCTTC
CDR3: CASSLGPALNYGYTF

J: TRBJ2-7
V: TRBV7-7
length: 13
D: .
size: .
DNA: TGTGCCAGCAGCTTATCACCTCGATACGAGCAGTACTTC
CDR3: CASSLSPRYEQYF

J: TRBJ1-1
V: TRBV7-2
length: 14
D: .
size: .
DNA: TGTGCCAGCAGCTTATTCGGACCGTTTGCTGAAGCTTTCTTT
CDR3: CASSLFGPFAEAFF

J: TRBJ2-7
V: TRBV2
length: 13
D: .
size: few
DNA: TGTGCCAGCCTCGGGGGCTTACGCTACGAGCAGTACTTC
CDR3: CASLGGLRYEQYF

J: TRBJ1-5
V: TRBV24-1
length: 16
D: .
size: .
DNA: TGTGCCACCAGTGAGTCCGGGGCTCAGGGCAATCAGCCCCAGCATTTT
CDR3: CATSESGAQGNQPQHF

J: TRBJ2-7
V: TRBV7-2
length: 13
D: .
size: few
DNA: TGTGCCAGCAGCTTTGGTCCTACAAGGGAGCAGTACTTC
CDR3: CASSFGPTREQYF

J: TRBJ1-5
V: TRBV27
length: 13
D: TRBD1
size: .
DNA: TGTGCCAGCAGGTGGGACAGCTATCAGCCCCAGCATTTT
CDR3: CASRWDSYQPQHF

J: TRBJ2-5
V: TRBV4-3
length: 16
D: .
size: .
DNA: TGCGCCAGCAGCCAAGAGTTAAGAGAGTACCAAGAGACCCAGTACTTC
CDR3: CASSQELREYQETQYF

J: TRBJ2-5
V: TRBV7-8
length: 15
D: .
size: .
DNA: TGTGCCAGCAGCTTTTACGGGACACTACAAGAGACCCAGTACTTC
CDR3: CASSFYGTLQETQYF

J: TRBJ1-2
V: TRBV12-3/TRBV12-4
length: 14
D: TRBD1
size: few
DNA: TGTGCCAGCAGTTACGGACAGGGAGGCCTCGGCTACACCTTC
CDR3: CASSYGQGGLGYTF

J: TRBJ1-1
V: TRBV27
length: 13
D: .
size: .
DNA: TGTGCCAGCGGCCTTACTTGGAACACTGAAGCTTTCTTT
CDR3: CASGLTWNTEAFF

J: TRBJ2-1
V: TRBV4-1
length: 16
D: .
size: .
DNA: TGCGCCAGCAGCCTTTCACGACTAGGGGCGATAGGCGAGCAGTTCTTC
CDR3: CASSLSRLGAIGEQFF

J: TRBJ1-1
V: TRBV6-5
length: 12
D: .
size: .
DNA: TGTGCCAGCATCTCCCTTTCAGGGGTGGCTTTCTTT
CDR3: CASISLSGVAFF

J: TRBJ1-4
V: TRBV20-1
length: 14
D: .
size: few
DNA: TGCAGTGGATATAGCGGCCAGGGCAGTGAAAAACTGTTTTTT
CDR3: CSGYSGQGSEKLFF